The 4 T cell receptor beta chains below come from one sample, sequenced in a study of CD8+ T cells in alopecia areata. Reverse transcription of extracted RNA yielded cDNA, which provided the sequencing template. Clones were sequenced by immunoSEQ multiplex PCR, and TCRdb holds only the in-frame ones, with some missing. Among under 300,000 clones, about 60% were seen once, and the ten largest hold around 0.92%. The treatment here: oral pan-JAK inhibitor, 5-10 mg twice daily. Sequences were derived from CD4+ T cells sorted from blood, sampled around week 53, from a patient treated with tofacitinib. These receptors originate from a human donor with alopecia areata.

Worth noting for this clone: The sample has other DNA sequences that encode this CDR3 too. The CDR3 DNA follows: TGTGCCTGGAGTATAGGGGGCAACTATGGCTACACCTTC. Encoded protein: CAWSIGGNYGYTF. V usage is TRBV30 and J usage is TRBJ1-2; 7 bases align to TRBD1. Germline V gene data show CDR1 as GTSNPN and CDR2 as SVGIG (reference sequence). J gave up 2 bases and V 2 bases, and 2 bases lay outside the gene matches. This CDR3 has 13 amino acids.

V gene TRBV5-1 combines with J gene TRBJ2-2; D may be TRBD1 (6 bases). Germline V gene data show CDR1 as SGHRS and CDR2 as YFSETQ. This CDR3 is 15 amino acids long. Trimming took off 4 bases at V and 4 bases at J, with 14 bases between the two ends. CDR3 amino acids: CASSPPTGSTGELFF. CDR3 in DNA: TGCGCCAGCAGCCCTCCGACAGGAAGCACCGGGGAGCTGTTTTTT.

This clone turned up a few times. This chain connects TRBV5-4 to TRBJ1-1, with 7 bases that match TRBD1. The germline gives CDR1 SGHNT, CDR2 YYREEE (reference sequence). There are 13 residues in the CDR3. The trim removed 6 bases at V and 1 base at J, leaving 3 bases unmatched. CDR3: CASKGGENTEAFF. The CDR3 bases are TGTGCCAGCAAAGGGGGCGAGAACACTGAAGCTTTCTTT.

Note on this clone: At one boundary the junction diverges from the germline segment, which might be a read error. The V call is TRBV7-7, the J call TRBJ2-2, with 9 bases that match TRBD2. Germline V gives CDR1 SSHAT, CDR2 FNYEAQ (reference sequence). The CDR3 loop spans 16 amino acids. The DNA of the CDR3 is TGTGCTAGCAGCTTAGCGGGAGTTGGGGGCACCGGGGAGCTGTTTTTT. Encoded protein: CASSLAGVGGTGELFF.